This T cell receptor (beta chain) was profiled in a study of blood T cell repertoires in COVID-19. This clone has only one observation. Assay: immunoSEQ multiplex PCR; the TCRdb copy retains only in-frame clones and omits some. The table has a few hundred thousand clones, around 91% seen once. Germline V gene sequence: CDR1 KGHSH, CDR2 LQKENI. Trimming took 5 bases from V and 0 from J, leaving 7 bases between them. The CDR3 extends over 13 amino acids. The receptor was derived from a woman between 18 and 29 years old with acute COVID-19. Material: PBMCs or T cells enriched from blood (not recorded which). J is TRBJ2-5 and V is TRBV18; D remains unclear. DNA for the CDR3: TGTGCCAGCTCAGGGCCAGACCAAGAGACCCAGTACTTC. It specifies CASSGPDQETQYF.